This TCR beta chain appears in the sequencing data of a study of glioma-infiltrating T cells after dendritic cell vaccination (TCRdb year 2016). As for the study more broadly: The cohort comprised approximately 15 glioblastoma patients from Phase I and II dendritic cell vaccination trials, 9 newly diagnosed and 6 with recurrent disease. Survival after dendritic cell vaccination was correlated with TCR sequencing metrics, such as TIL content and the overlap between tumor and blood repertoires. Patients received autologous tumor lysate-pulsed dendritic cell vaccination between about 2003 and 2013. Deep sequencing of TCR beta CDR3 regions was used to quantify tumor-infiltrating lymphocyte content and compare tumor and blood repertoires in dendritic cell-vaccinated glioblastoma patients. Each patient got three intradermal injections of the dendritic cell vaccine, spaced at biweekly intervals, in the arm below the axilla. To make the vaccine, monocyte-derived dendritic cells were cultured for six to eight days with IL-4 and GM-CSF and then pulsed overnight with autologous tumor lysate.

V loses 7 bases, J loses 1 base, and the germline ends lie 17 bases apart. CDR1 and CDR2 are read off the germline V gene as SNHLY and FYNNEI. The CDR3 covers 15 residues, taking in both the cysteine and the phenylalanine. The DNA shown is the 45-base CDR3, in frame from base 1. Patients were selected on the basis of adequate residual fresh-frozen tumor tissue and more than two years of available survival data. Molecular status otherwise varied across the glioblastoma patients, but none of them carried an isocitrate dehydrogenase mutation. PBMC collection took place before vaccination, two weeks after the third vaccination, and at tumor progression if progression occurred. The Qiagen DNeasy Blood extraction Kit was used for extraction of genomic DNA. What the study reported, not specific to this receptor: After dendritic cell vaccination, a higher estimated pretreatment TIL content predicted longer time to progression and overall survival. The cohort was small and heterogeneous, only a few patients had full blood and tumor sets, and even fewer had initial-recurrent tumor pairs. No direct relationship between TCR clonality and survival was found, suggesting a diverse polyclonal response may matter. The three-group TCR overlap response model was characterized as speculative, and prospective validation of the model was stated to be required.

To note about this clone: Its antigen remains unidentified. One base away there is no much larger clone; base qualities are not given.

TCRB CDR3 regions were amplified from about 2 ug genomic DNA, or all available DNA if less, using the immunoSEQ assay. The multiplex PCR employed 60 forward primers targeting TCR V beta segments and 13 reverse primers targeting J beta segments. To estimate reads per starting template, synthetic control templates were spiked into each sample at limiting dilution. The Illumina HiSeq System generated sequencing reads of 87 bp. As for the authors' bioinformatics: To remove PCR and sequencing errors, closely related sequences were merged with a nearest neighbor algorithm. TCR overlap was defined as the percentage of unique tumor TCR beta sequences that were also present in the same patient's peripheral blood. TCRdb carries this immuneACCESS record with in-frame sequences only. Its versions omit some clonotypes, under half of them owing to an unresolved V gene in the studies checked, with the rest unexplained. V, J and clone size reflect that table, while D and trimming were determined from the DNA. In this sample the table shows 30,000 to 40,000 clones, 70% to 85% of which occur a single time. Over 6.5% of the sample is in the top ten clones.

Recombination linked TRBV2 to TRBJ2-7; TRBD2 could be the D gene, as 6 bases match. The source material was blood, sampled before dendritic cell vaccination. This receptor was taken from a human donor with glioblastoma. In nucleotide form, the sequence is TGTGCCAGCAACGTAGGAGGGGCAATATCCTACGAGCAGTACTTC. Its protein product is CASNVGGAISYEQYF.